This passage covers 3 T cell receptor beta chains from one sample sequenced in a study of cytomegalovirus exposure and HLA in healthy donors. The study ran its PCR with 60 Vbeta and 13 Jbeta primers. Some clones are missing from TCRdb's copy, which holds only in-frame ones; the method was immunoSEQ multiplex PCR. Of around 140,000 clones detected, about three quarters appear once; the ten largest clones hold less than 15%. What was sequenced was PBMCs. These receptors were obtained from a man aged 40-49 years in good health and CMV-seropositive.

The chain has TRBV4-1 and TRBJ2-7; 7 bases are shared with TRBD1. The CDR3 loop spans 20 amino acids. The junction had 18 bases not matched to a gene; V was cut back by 1 base and J by 0 bases. CDR1 is MGHRA and CDR2 is YSYEKL in the germline V gene. The CDR3 loop is CASSQVPTATGRIHSYEQYF. Here the CDR3 DNA reads TGCGCCAGCAGCCAAGTGCCCACGGCGACAGGGCGAATCCACTCCTACGAGCAGTACTTC.

This clone has more than one count but fewer than ten. The rearrangement uses TRBV6-4 and TRBJ2-3; perhaps TRBD2 as D (5 bases). This CDR3 spans 14 amino acids. Deletions cut 3 bases from V and 0 bases from J, with 7 bases between. CDR1 MRHNA and CDR2 SNTAGT come from the germline V gene. As DNA, the CDR3 is TGTGCCAGCAGTGAAGCGGCTAGCACAGATACGCAGTATTTT. Translating it yields CASSEAASTDTQYF.

The chain links TRBV28 to TRBJ2-5; D perhaps matches TRBD2 (6 bases). Trimming took 6 bases from V and 3 from J, leaving 17 bases between them. The germline CDR1 and CDR2 sequences are MDHEN and SYDVKM. This CDR3 comprises 15 residues. CDR3 region: CASSLPAGGKETQYF. The CDR3 nucleotides are TGTGCCAGCAGCCTCCCCGCGGGCGGGAAAGAGACCCAGTACTTC.